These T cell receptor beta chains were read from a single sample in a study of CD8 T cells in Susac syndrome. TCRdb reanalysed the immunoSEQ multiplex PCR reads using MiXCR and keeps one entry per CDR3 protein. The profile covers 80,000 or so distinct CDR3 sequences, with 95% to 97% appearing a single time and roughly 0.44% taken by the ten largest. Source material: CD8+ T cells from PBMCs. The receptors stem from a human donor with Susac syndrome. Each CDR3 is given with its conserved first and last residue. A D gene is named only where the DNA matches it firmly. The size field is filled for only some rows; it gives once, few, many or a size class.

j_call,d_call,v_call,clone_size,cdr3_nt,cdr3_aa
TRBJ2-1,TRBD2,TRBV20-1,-,TGCAGTGCTAGAGCGAATAGCGGGAGGTTCTACAATGAGCAGTTCTTC,CSARANSGRFYNEQFF
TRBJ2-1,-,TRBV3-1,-,TGTGCCAGCAGCCAAGCTCTCGAGGGTAGTGAGCAGTTCTTC,CASSQALEGSEQFF
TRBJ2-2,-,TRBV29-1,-,TGCAGCGTTGATAGGGGAGGCACCGGGGAGCTGTTTTTT,CSVDRGGTGELFF
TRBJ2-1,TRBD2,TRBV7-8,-,TGTGCCAGCAGCTTAGTAGCGGGGGGCCCTCTACAGTTCTTC,CASSLVAGGPLQFF
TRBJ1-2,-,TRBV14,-,TGTGCCAGCAGCCAAGGGGGCCAGGGGAGCTATGGCTACACCTTC,CASSQGGQGSYGYTF
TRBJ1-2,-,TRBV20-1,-,TGCAGTGCCCCCGGACGCCCAAAGGGCTATGGCTACACCTTC,CSAPGRPKGYGYTF
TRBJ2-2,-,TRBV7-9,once,TGTGCCAGCAGTACGTGGGCAGGGACCGGGGAGCTGTTTTTT,CASSTWAGTGELFF
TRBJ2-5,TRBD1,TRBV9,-,TGTGCCAGCAGCCAAGGACACGGGACAGAAGAGACCCAGTACTTC,CASSQGHGTEETQYF
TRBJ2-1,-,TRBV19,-,TGTGCCAGTAGTATCAGTCTACCAAATGAGCAGTTCTTC,CASSISLPNEQFF
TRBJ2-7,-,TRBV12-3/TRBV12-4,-,TGTGCCAGCAGTTCTTCTGGGGGCGTCGACGAGCAGTACTTC,CASSSSGGVDEQYF
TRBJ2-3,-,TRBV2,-,TGTGCCAGCAGTGAAGGACAATTTAGCACAGATACGCAGTATTTT,CASSEGQFSTDTQYF
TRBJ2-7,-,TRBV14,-,TGTGCCAGCAGCCACAGACAGGACCCCTACGAGCAGTACTTC,CASSHRQDPYEQYF
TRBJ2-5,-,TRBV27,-,TGTGCCACCTCGACCCAGTACTTC,CATSTQYF
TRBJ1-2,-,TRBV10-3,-,TGTGCCATCAGTGAGTCCCCCACTAACTATGGCTACACCTTC,CAISESPTNYGYTF
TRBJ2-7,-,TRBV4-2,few,TGTGCCAGCAGCCAGGCGGGACCCCCGGACGAGCAGTACTTC,CASSQAGPPDEQYF